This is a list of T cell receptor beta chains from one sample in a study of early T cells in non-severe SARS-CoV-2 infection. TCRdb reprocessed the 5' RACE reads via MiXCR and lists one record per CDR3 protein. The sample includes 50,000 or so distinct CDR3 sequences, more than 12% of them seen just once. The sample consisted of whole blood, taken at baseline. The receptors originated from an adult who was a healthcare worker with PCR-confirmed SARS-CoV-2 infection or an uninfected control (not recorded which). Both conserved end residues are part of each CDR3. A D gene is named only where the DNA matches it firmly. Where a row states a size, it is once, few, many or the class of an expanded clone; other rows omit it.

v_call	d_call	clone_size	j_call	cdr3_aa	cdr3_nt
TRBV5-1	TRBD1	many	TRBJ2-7	CASSSTGARYEQYF	TGCGCCAGCAGCTCAACAGGGGCCCGCTACGAGCAGTACTTC
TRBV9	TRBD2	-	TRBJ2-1	CASSVGEGYNEQFF	TGTGCCAGCAGCGTAGGGGAGGGGTACAATGAGCAGTTCTTC
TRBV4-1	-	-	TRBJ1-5	CASSQDTGSNQPQHF	TGCGCCAGCAGCCAAGATACCGGCAGCAATCAGCCCCAGCATTTT
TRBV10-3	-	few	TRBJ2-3	CAISDGGSADTQYF	TGTGCCATCAGTGATGGGGGGAGCGCCGATACGCAGTATTTT
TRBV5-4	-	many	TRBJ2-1	CASSPGVWDEQFF	TGTGCCAGCAGCCCGGGGGTTTGGGATGAGCAGTTCTTC
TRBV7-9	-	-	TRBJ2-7	CASSSLLTEQYF	TGTGCCAGCAGCTCCCTTTTGACCGAGCAGTACTTC
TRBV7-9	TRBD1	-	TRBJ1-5	CASSSSDRGLQPQHF	TGTGCCAGCAGCTCCTCCGACAGGGGGCTTCAGCCCCAGCATTTT
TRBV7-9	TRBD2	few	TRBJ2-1	CASSTRTRARGDEQFF	TGTGCCAGCAGCACACGTACTAGGGCCCGGGGGGATGAGCAGTTCTTC
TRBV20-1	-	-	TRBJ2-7	CSGEINSYKQYF	TGCAGTGGGGAAATCAACTCCTACAAGCAGTACTTC
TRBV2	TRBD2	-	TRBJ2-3	CASTGTSGRDTQYF	TGTGCCAGCACCGGGACTAGCGGGAGAGATACGCAGTATTTT
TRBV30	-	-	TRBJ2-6	CAWRDHGANVLTF	TGTGCCTGGAGGGATCATGGGGCCAACGTCCTGACTTTC
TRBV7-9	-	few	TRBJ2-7	CASSRGQPSISYEQYF	TGTGCCAGCAGCCGTGGACAGCCCTCCATCTCCTACGAGCAGTACTTC
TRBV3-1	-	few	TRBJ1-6	CASSQATWNSPLHF	TGTGCCAGCAGCCAAGCCACCTGGAATTCACCCCTCCACTTT
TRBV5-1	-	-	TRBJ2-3	CASSFGVVDTDTQYF	TGCGCCAGCAGCTTTGGCGTCGTCGACACAGATACGCAGTATTTT
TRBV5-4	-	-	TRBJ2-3	CASSLTSQDTQYF	TGTGCCAGCAGCTTGACTTCTCAAGATACGCAGTATTTT
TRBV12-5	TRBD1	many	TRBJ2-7	CASGSPSSGTGVYEQYF	TGTGCTAGTGGTTCCCCTTCCTCCGGGACAGGGGTCTACGAGCAGTACTTC
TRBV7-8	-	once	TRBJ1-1	CASSLVGGRNSEAFF	TGTGCCAGCAGCTTAGTGGGCGGGAGGAACTCTGAAGCTTTCTTT
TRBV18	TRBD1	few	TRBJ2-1	CASSLTGGGNEQFF	TGTGCCAGCTCACTGACAGGGGGCGGGAATGAGCAGTTCTTC
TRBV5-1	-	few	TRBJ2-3	CASSSGRGTDTQYF	TGCGCCAGCAGCTCTGGGCGAGGGACAGATACGCAGTATTTT
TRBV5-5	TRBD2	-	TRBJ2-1	CASSRGLAGSSYNEQFF	TGTGCCAGCAGCAGAGGACTAGCTGGTAGCTCCTACAATGAGCAGTTCTTC
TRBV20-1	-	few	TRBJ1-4	CSPIQGGDEKLFF	TGCAGTCCCATCCAGGGAGGGGATGAAAAACTGTTTTTT
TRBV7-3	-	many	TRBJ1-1	CASSAGTPREAFF	TGTGCCAGCAGCGCCGGGACACCCAGGGAAGCTTTCTTT